This TCR beta chain was sequenced in a study of T cells after yellow fever vaccination. TCR cDNA was made by 5'RACE template switching, adding a universal primer site and UMIs. TCRdb passed the 5' RACE reads through MiXCR, listing each CDR3 protein once. The sample yields around 500,000 distinct CDR3 sequences, 21% seen once. V was shortened by 6 bases and J by 3 bases, with 9 bases between the two germline ends. This CDR3 region has 14 residues. This clonotype showed up just a few times. As yet, its antigen is unknown. General study findings and limits: Highly abundant clonotypes carried over from the bulk population could end up in FACS-sorted repertoires as contaminants. Subsequent booster samples again held most clones from primary vaccination (less than 98% CD4, nearly 90% CD8).

This receptor was identified in a man between 18 and 35 years old who received the YFV17D yellow fever vaccine. The V call is TRBV12-3 or TRBV12-4, the J call TRBJ2-6; D is perhaps TRBD2 (6 bases). The sample was PBMCs, taken less than 25 days after the first yellow fever vaccination. The CDR3 DNA follows: TGTGCCAGCAGCGGCGGGGTTGGGGCCAACGTCCTGACTTTC. Its translation is CASSGGVGANVLTF.